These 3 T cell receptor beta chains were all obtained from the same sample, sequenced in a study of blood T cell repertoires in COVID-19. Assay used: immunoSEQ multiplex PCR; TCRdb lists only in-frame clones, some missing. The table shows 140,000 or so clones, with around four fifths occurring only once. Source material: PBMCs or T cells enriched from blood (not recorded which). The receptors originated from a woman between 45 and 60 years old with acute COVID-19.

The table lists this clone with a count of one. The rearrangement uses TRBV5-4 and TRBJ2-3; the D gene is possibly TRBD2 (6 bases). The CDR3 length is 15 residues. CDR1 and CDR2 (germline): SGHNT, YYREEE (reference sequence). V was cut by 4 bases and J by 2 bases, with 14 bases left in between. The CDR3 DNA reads TGTGCCAGCAGCAGGGACTCCCCAAACACAGATACGCAGTATTTT. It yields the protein CASSRDSPNTDTQYF.

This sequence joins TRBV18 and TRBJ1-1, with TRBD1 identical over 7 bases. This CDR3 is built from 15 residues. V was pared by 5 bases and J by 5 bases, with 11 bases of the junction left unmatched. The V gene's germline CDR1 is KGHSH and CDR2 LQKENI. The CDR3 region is CASSSRQGGYTEAFF. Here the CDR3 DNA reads TGTGCCAGCTCATCCCGACAGGGCGGTTATACTGAAGCTTTCTTT.

Written as DNA, the CDR3 is TGTGCCACCAAGCGGCAGCCCGGTAACTATGGCTACACCTTC. Translation gives CATKRQPGNYGYTF. This chain links TRBV2 with TRBJ1-2; D is uncertain. Germline CDR1 and CDR2: SNHLY and FYNNEI. This CDR3 is built from 14 residues. Between the trimmed V and J ends, which lost 10 bases and 1 base, there was a span of 16 bases.